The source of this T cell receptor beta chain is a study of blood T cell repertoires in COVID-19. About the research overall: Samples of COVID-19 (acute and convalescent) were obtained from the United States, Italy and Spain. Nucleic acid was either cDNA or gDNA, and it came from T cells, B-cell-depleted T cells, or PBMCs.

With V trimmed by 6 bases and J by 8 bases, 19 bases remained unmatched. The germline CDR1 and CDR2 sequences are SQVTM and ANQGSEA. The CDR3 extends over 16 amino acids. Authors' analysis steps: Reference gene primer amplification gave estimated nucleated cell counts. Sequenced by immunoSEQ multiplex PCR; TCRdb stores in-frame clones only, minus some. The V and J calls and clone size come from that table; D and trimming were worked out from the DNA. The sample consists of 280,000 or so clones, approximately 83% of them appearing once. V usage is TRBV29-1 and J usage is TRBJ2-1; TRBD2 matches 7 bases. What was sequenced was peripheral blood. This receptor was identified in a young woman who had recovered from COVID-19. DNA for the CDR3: TGCAGCGTCGCCTTGGACGGCGGGAGTTCGTTTGATGAGCAGTTCTTC. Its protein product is CSVALDGGSSFDEQFF.